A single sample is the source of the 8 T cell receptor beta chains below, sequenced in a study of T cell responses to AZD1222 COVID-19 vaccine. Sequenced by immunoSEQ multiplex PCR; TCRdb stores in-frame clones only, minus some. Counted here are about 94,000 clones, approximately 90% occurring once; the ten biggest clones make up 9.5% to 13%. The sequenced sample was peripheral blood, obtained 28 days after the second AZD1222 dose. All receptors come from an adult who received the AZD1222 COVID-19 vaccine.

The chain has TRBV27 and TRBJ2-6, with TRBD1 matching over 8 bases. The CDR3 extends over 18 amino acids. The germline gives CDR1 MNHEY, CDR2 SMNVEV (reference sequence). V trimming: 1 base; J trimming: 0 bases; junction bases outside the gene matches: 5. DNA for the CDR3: TGTGCCAGCAGTTTATTGGGACAGGCCCTCTCTGGGGCCAACGTCCTGACTTTC. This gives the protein CASSLLGQALSGANVLTF.

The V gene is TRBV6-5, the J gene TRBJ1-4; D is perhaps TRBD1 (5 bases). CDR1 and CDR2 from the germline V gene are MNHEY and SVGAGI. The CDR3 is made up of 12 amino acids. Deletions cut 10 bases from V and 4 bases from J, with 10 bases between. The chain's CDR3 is CATRGFNEKLFF. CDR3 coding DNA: TGTGCCACAAGGGGATTTAATGAAAAACTGTTTTTT.

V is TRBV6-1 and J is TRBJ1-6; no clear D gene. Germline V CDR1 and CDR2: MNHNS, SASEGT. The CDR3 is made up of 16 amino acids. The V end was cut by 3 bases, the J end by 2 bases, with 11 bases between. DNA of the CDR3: TGTGCCAGCAGTGAGCCGTATTCCCCCTATAATTCACCCCTCCACTTT. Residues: CASSEPYSPYNSPLHF.

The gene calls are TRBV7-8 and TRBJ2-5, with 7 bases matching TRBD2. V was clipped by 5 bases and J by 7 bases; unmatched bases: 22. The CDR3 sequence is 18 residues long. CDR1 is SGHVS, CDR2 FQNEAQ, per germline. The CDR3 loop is CASSRTSQRGTLSGTQYF. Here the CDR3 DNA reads TGTGCCAGCAGCAGGACCTCCCAGCGGGGAACCCTCTCAGGGACCCAGTACTTC.

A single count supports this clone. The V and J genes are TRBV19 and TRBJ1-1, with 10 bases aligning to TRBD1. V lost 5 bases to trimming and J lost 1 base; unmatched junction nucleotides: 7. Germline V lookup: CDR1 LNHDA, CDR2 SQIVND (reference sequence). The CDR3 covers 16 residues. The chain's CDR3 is CASSSSWTGGNTEAFF. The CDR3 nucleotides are TGTGCCAGTAGTTCCTCGTGGACAGGGGGGAACACTGAAGCTTTCTTT.

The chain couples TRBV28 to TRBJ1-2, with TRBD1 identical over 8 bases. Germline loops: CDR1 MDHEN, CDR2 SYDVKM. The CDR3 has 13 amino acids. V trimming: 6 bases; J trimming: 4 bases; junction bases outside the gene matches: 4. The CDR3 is CASRWTGSYGYTF. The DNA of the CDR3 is TGTGCCAGCAGGTGGACAGGGAGCTATGGCTACACCTTC.

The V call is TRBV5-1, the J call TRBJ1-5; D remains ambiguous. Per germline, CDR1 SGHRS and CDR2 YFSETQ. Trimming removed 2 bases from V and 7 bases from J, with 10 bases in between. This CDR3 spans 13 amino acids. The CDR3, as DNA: TGCGCCAGCAGCTTCTGGGTAGGGCAGCCCCAGCATTTT. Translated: CASSFWVGQPQHF.

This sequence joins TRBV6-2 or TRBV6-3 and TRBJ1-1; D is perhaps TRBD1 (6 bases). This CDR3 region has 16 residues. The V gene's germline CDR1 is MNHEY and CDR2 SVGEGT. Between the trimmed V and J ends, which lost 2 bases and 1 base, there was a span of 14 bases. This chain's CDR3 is CASSYAKGHPNTEAFF. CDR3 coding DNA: TGTGCCAGCAGTTACGCGAAGGGACACCCGAACACTGAAGCTTTCTTT.